Presented here are 19 T cell receptor beta chains from one specimen sequenced in a study of blood T cell repertoires in COVID-19. This table comes from immunoSEQ multiplex PCR, and its TCRdb copy is limited to in-frame clones, with some not included. The sample has some 240,000 clones, 70% to 90% seen once. The sequencing sample was made of peripheral blood. All receptors come from a woman between 65 and 79 years old with COVID-19, enrolled during active disease.

In DNA, the CDR3 is TGTGCCAGCTCACCCCCACCCGGGCGGGGAGAAAAACTGTTTTTT. It codes for CASSPPPGRGEKLFF. V is TRBV18 and J is TRBJ1-4; D gene uncertain. This CDR3 is 15 amino acids long. The germline V gene encodes CDR1 KGHSH and CDR2 LQKENI. Trimming shortened V by 3 bases and J by 8 bases, and 16 bases separated the two germline ends.

This chain links TRBV7-8 with TRBJ1-5; no clear D. The CDR3 length is 15 residues. Germline values: CDR1 SGHVS, CDR2 FQNEAQ. V lost 5 bases to trimming and J lost 5 bases, with 16 bases between them. DNA for the CDR3: TGTGCCAGCAGCCCGGTTCTGGGCGGGCATCAGCCCCAGCATTTT. It encodes CASSPVLGGHQPQHF.

The chain employs TRBV12-1 and TRBJ1-2. TRBV12-1 is a pseudogene. There are 14 residues in the CDR3. CDR3 in amino acids: CASSRRDFGDGYTF. The CDR3 DNA reads TGTGCCAGCAGCCGACGGGACTTTGGAGATGGCTACACCTTC.

V and J are TRBV20-1 and TRBJ2-1; a possible D gene is TRBD1 (6 bases). Germline V gene lookup returns CDR1 DFQATT and CDR2 SNEGSKA (reference sequence). Trimming stripped 3 bases from V and 6 bases from J, with 24 bases between. The CDR3 extends over 17 amino acids. CDR3 DNA: TGCAGTGCTAGTCCCCCTTCAGGGGTAACGGCGTTCAATGAGCAGTTCTTC. It encodes CSASPPSGVTAFNEQFF.

This clone was detected only a few times. The chain links TRBV4-2 to TRBJ2-2; tentatively, D is TRBD1 (6 bases). CDR3 length: 17 amino acids. From germline, CDR1 is LGHNA and CDR2 YNFKEQ. The ends were cut back, 0 bases at V and 7 bases at J, with 18 bases in the middle. The CDR3 loop is CASSQEGGSKSNGELFF. DNA for the CDR3: TGTGCCAGCAGCCAAGAAGGGGGTTCCAAAAGTAACGGGGAGCTGTTTTTT.

This clone was picked up a small number of times. V gene TRBV5-4 combines with J gene TRBJ2-1; 13 bases map to TRBD2. This CDR3 is built from 17 residues. The V gene's germline CDR1 is SGHNT and CDR2 YYREEE (reference sequence). V was clipped by 4 bases and J by 8 bases; unmatched bases: 12. This chain's CDR3 is CASSPGTSGAYGHEQFF. CDR3 bases: TGTGCCAGCAGCCCGGGGACTAGCGGGGCCTATGGGCATGAGCAGTTCTTC.

V is TRBV18 and J is TRBJ1-1; 12 nucleotides line up with TRBD1. Trimming removed 6 bases from V and 5 bases from J; junction bases left unmatched: 7. Germline lookup yields CDR1 KGHSH and CDR2 LQKENI. This CDR3 region has 15 residues. The CDR3 coding sequence is TGTGCCAGCTCTCGGGGACAGGGGGCGGCGACTGAAGCTTTCTTT. Its protein is CASSRGQGAATEAFF.

This clone came up a few times. The chain joins TRBV19 to TRBJ1-4; D is possibly TRBD1 (5 bases). Germline CDR1 and CDR2: LNHDA and SQIVND (reference sequence). V lost 10 bases and J 4 bases, leaving 13 bases between the germline ends. The CDR3 totals 13 residues. The CDR3 DNA follows: TGTGCCACTACAGGTGCGGATAATGAAAAACTGTTTTTT. It specifies CATTGADNEKLFF.

Concerning this clone itself: Other nucleotide sequences in the sample specify the same CDR3. V is TRBV12-3 or TRBV12-4 and J is TRBJ1-1; TRBD1 might be the D (6 bases). Trimming pared 3 bases from V and 4 bases from J, leaving 9 bases between. There are 13 residues in the CDR3. Written as DNA, the CDR3 is TGTGCCAGCAGTTTCCAGGGGACCACTGAAGCTTTCTTT. The encoded protein is CASSFQGTTEAFF.

V and J are TRBV4-2 and TRBJ2-3, with 7 bases aligning to TRBD2. V gave up 1 base and J gave up 1 base; unmatched junction bases: 8. This CDR3 is built from 17 residues. Germline V gene data show CDR1 as LGHNA and CDR2 as YNFKEQ. The CDR3 sequence is CASSQAPTGGGTDTQYF. The DNA for the CDR3 is TGTGCCAGCAGCCAAGCGCCCACGGGGGGTGGCACAGATACGCAGTATTTT.

The rearrangement links TRBV5-4 to TRBJ2-1; 7 nucleotides match TRBD2. V lost 0 bases and J lost 7; bases outside the gene matches: 13. This CDR3 has 17 residues. The germline V gene has CDR1 SGHNT and CDR2 YYREEE (reference sequence). CDR3 DNA: TGTGCCAGCAGCTTGGCAAGCGGCCTATTGGGGGGGAATGAGCAGTTCTTC. Translation gives CASSLASGLLGGNEQFF.

This clone has just one count. V and J are TRBV24-1 and TRBJ2-3, with 9 positions matching TRBD2. The CDR3 length is 16 residues. Germline V lookup: CDR1 KGHDR, CDR2 SFDVKD. V was clipped by 4 bases and J by 1 base; unmatched bases: 5. The CDR3 sequence: CATSELTSGGTDTQYF. CDR3 DNA sequence: TGTGCCACCAGTGAGCTGACTAGCGGAGGCACAGATACGCAGTATTTT.

The CDR3 loop reads CASTLGTGVGYTF. For the CDR3, the DNA is TGTGCCAGCACCCTAGGGACAGGGGTCGGCTACACCTTC. The chain is built from TRBV28 and TRBJ1-2; 10 nucleotides agree with TRBD1. Trimming took 7 bases from V and 8 from J; bases not matched to a gene: 7. CDR3 size: 13 residues. The germline gives CDR1 MDHEN, CDR2 SYDVKM.

The chain couples TRBV9 to TRBJ1-2; weak D call: TRBD1 (6 bases). Trimming took off 4 bases at V and 5 bases at J, with 18 bases between the two ends. There are 15 residues in the CDR3. Germline loops: CDR1 SGDLS, CDR2 YYNGEE. CDR3 nucleotide sequence: TGTGCCAGCAGCACCGAGGGGGGGCTGGGGTATGGCTACACCTTC. Protein sequence: CASSTEGGLGYGYTF. Filled out from reference TRBV9 and TRBJ1-2, the complete variable domain reads DSGVTQTPKHLITATGQRVTLRCSPRSGDLSVYWYQQSLDQGLQFLIQYYNGEERAKGNILERFSAQQFPDLHSELNLSSLELGDSALYFCASSTEGGLGYGYTFGSGTRLTVV.

The count of this clone is one. V gene TRBV5-1 combines with J gene TRBJ1-4; maybe TRBD1 (5 bases). V was trimmed by 0 bases and J by 3 bases, leaving 9 bases between them. The CDR3 spans 15 residues. Germline CDR1 and CDR2: SGHRS and YFSETQ. The CDR3 loop is CASSLVSGANEKLFF. CDR3 DNA: TGCGCCAGCAGCTTGGTTTCGGGGGCTAATGAAAAACTGTTTTTT.

CDR3 loop: CSVEVGDTANYGYTF. CDR3 DNA: TGCAGCGTTGAAGTGGGAGACACCGCAAATTATGGCTACACCTTC. The chain uses TRBV29-1 and TRBJ1-2; no reliable D call. Germline V gives CDR1 SQVTM, CDR2 ANQGSEA. This CDR3 has 15 residues. Trimming removed 1 base from V and 5 bases from J, with 17 bases in between.

The chain combines TRBV6-2 or TRBV6-3 with TRBJ2-1; 8 bases map to TRBD1. The CDR3 spans 16 residues. V shed 7 bases and J 4 bases; nucleotides not matched to a gene: 12. Germline-derived CDR1 and CDR2 are MNHEY and SVGEGT. The CDR3 DNA sequence: TGTGCCAGCAACCCGAGGGGACAGGTGATATACAATGAGCAGTTCTTC. Translating it yields CASNPRGQVIYNEQFF.

The chain carries TRBV9 and TRBJ2-1, with D perhaps TRBD1 (6 bases). There are 15 residues in the CDR3. Trimming cost V 4 bases and J 0 bases, with 11 bases left between them. The V gene's germline CDR1 is SGDLS and CDR2 YYNGEE. As DNA, the CDR3 is TGTGCCAGCAGCCCGGGGACATCCTCCTACAATGAGCAGTTCTTC. Its protein product is CASSPGTSSYNEQFF.

This clone was seen only a few times. The chain has TRBV2 and TRBJ2-7, with D possibly being TRBD1 (5 bases). Trimming pared 6 bases from V and 4 bases from J, leaving 10 bases between. The germline gives CDR1 SNHLY, CDR2 FYNNEI. This CDR3 spans 12 amino acids. The CDR3 region is CASRQALYEQYF. DNA for the CDR3: TGTGCCAGCAGACAGGCCCTTTACGAGCAGTACTTC. Complete variable domain (other parts from reference TRBV2 and TRBJ2-7): EPEVTQTPSHQVTQMGQEVILRCVPISNHLYFYWYRQILGQKVEFLVSFYNNEISEKSEIFDDQFSVERPDGSNFTLKIRSTKLEDSAMYFCASRQALYEQYFGPGTRLTVT.